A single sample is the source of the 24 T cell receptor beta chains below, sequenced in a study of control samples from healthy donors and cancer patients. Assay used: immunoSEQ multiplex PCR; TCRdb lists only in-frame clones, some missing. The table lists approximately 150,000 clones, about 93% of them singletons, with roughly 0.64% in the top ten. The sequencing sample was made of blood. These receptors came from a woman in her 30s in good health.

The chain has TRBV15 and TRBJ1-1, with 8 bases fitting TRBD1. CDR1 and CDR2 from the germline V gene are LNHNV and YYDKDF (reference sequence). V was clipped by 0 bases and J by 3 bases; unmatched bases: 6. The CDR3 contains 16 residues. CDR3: CATSRDLGQGYTEAFF. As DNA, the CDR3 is TGTGCCACCAGCAGAGATCTCGGACAGGGCTACACTGAAGCTTTCTTT.

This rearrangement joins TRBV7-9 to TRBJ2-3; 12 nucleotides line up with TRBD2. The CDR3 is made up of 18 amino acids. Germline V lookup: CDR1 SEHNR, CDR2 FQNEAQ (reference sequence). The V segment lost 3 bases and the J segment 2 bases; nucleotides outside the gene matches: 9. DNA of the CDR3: TGTGCCAGCAGCTTTCGCACTAGCGGGAGGAGGTCCACAGATACGCAGTATTTT. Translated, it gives CASSFRTSGRRSTDTQYF.

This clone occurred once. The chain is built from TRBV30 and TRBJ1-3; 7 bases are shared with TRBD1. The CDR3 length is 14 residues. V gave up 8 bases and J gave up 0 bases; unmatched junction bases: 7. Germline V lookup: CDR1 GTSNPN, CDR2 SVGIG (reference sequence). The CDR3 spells CAGERQGSGNTIYF. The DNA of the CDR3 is TGTGCCGGCGAAAGACAGGGCTCTGGAAACACCATATATTTT.

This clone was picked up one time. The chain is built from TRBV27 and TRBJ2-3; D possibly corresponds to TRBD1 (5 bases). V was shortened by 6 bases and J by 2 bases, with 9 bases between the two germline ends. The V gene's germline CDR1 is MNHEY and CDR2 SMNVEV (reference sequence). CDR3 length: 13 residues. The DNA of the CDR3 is TGTGCCAGCAGGGGGCCGAACACAGATACGCAGTATTTT. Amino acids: CASRGPNTDTQYF.

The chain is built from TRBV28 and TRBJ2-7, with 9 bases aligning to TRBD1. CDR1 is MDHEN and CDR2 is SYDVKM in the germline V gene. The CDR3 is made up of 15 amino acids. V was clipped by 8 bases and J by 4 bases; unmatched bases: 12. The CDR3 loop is CASFPSRDREYEQYF. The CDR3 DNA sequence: TGTGCCAGCTTCCCTTCCCGGGACAGGGAATACGAGCAGTACTTC. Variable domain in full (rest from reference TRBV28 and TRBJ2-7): DVKVTQSSRYLVKRTGEKVFLECVQDMDHENMFWYRQDPGLGLRLIYFSYDVKMKEKGDIPEGYSVSREKKERFSLILESASTNQTSMYLCASFPSRDREYEQYFGPGTRLTVT.

DNA of the CDR3: TGCGCCAGCAGCTTGTTGTACAATGAGCAGTTCTTC. Translation gives CASSLLYNEQFF. The genes are TRBV5-1 and TRBJ2-1; D call uncertain. This CDR3 is 12 amino acids long. The V and J ends lost 1 base and 4 bases respectively, with 3 bases between them. Germline CDR1 and CDR2: SGHRS and YFSETQ.

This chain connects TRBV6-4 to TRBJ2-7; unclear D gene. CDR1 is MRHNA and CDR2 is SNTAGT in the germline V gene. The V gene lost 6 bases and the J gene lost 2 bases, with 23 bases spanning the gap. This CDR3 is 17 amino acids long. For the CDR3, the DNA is TGTGCCAGCAGGTCTTTTCATGGCCTCCTAGTCCCCTACGAGCAGTACTTC. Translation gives CASRSFHGLLVPYEQYF.

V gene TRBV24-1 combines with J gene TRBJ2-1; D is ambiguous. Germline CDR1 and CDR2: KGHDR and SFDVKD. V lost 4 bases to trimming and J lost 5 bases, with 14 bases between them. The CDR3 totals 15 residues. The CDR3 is CATSETNKLNNEQFF. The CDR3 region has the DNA TGTGCCACCAGTGAAACTAATAAGCTCAACAATGAGCAGTTCTTC.

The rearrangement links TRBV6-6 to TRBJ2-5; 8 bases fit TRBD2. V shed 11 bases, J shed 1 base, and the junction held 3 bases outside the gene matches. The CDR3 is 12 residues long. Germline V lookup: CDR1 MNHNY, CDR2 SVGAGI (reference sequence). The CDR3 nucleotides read TGTGCCGTAGCGGGATTCCAAGAGACCCAGTACTTC. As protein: CAVAGFQETQYF.

The CDR3 protein is CASSKGVGETQYF. CDR3 in DNA: TGTGCCAGCAGCAAAGGGGTGGGGGAGACCCAGTACTTC. This chain uses TRBV7-2 with TRBJ2-5; weak D call: TRBD1 (5 bases). The length of the CDR3 is 13 residues. Germline CDR1 is SGHTA and CDR2 is FQGNSA. V lost 5 bases to trimming and J lost 5 bases, with 12 bases between them.

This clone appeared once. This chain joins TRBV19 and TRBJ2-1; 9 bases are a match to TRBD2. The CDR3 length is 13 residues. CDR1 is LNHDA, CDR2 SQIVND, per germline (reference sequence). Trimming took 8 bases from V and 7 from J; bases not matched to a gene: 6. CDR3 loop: CASQNGLANEQFF. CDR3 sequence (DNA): TGTGCCAGTCAAAATGGACTAGCGAATGAGCAGTTCTTC.

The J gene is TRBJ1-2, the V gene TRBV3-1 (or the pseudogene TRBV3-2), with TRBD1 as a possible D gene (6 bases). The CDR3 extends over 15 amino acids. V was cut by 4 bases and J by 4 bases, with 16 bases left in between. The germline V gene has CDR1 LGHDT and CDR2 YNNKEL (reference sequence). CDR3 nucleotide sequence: TGTGCCAGCAGCCCCGGGGCAGGGGACCTCTATGGCTACACCTTC. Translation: CASSPGAGDLYGYTF.

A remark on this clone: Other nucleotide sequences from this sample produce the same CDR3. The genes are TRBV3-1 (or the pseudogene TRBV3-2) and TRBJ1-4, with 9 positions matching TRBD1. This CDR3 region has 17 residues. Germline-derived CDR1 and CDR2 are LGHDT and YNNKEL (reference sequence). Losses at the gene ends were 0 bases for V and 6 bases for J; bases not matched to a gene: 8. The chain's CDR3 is CASSQDSDRGAYEKLFF. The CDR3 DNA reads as TGTGCCAGCAGCCAAGATTCGGACAGGGGCGCGTATGAAAAACTGTTTTTT.

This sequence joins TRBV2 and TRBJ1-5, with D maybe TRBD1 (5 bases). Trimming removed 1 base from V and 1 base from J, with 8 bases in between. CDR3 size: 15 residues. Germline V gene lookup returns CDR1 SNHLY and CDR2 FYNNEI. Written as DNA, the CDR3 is TGTGCCAGCAGTGAAGAACAGGTGAGCAATCAGCCCCAGCATTTT. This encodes CASSEEQVSNQPQHF.

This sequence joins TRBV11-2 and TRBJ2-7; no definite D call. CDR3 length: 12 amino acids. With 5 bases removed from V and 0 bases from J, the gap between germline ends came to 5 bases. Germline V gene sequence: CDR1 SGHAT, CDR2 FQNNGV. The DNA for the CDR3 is TGTGCCAGCAGCCACACCTCCTACGAGCAGTACTTC. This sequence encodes CASSHTSYEQYF. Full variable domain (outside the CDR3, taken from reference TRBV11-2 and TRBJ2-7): EAGVAQSPRYKIIEKRQSVAFWCNPISGHATLYWYQQILGQGPKLLIQFQNNGVVDDSQLPKDRFSAERLKGVDSTLKIQPAKLEDSAVYLCASSHTSYEQYFGPGTRLTVT.

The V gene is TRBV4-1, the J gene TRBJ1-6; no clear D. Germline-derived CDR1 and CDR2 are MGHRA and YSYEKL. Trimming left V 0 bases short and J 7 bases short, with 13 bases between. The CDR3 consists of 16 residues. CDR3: CASSQEGGPSNSPLHF. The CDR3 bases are TGCGCCAGCAGCCAAGAAGGCGGGCCTTCAAATTCACCCCTCCACTTT.

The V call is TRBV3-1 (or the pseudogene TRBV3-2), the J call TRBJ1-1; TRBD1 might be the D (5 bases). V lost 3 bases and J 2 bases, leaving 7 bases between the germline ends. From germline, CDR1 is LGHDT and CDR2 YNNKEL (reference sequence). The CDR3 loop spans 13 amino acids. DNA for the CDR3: TGTGCCAGCAGCCATGGGGGAAACACTGAAGCTTTCTTT. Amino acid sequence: CASSHGGNTEAFF.

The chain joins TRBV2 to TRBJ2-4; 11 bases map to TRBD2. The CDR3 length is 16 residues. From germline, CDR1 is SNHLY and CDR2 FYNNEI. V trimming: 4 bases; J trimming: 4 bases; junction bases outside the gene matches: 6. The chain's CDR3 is CASSAQGLAAKNIQYF. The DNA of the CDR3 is TGTGCCAGCAGTGCGCAGGGACTAGCGGCAAAAAACATTCAGTACTTC.

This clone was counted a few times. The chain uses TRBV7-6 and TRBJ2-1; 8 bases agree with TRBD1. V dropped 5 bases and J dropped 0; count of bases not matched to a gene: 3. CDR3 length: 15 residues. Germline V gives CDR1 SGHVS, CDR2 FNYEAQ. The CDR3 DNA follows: TGTGCCAGCAGCCACGGACAGGGCTCCTACAATGAGCAGTTCTTC. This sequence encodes CASSHGQGSYNEQFF.

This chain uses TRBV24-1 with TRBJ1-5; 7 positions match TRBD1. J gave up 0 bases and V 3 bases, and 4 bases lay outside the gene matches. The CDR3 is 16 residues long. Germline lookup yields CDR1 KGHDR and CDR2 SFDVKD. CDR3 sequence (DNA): TGTGCCACCAGTGATCTGACAGGGTATAGCAATCAGCCCCAGCATTTT. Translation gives CATSDLTGYSNQPQHF.

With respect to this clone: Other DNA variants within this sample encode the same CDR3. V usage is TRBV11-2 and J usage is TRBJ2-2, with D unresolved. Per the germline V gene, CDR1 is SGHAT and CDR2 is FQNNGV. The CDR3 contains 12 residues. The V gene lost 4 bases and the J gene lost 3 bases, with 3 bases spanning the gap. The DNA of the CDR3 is TGTGCCAGCAGCTCCTACACCGGGGAGCTGTTTTTT. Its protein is CASSSYTGELFF. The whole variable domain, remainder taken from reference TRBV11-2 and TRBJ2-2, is EAGVAQSPRYKIIEKRQSVAFWCNPISGHATLYWYQQILGQGPKLLIQFQNNGVVDDSQLPKDRFSAERLKGVDSTLKIQPAKLEDSAVYLCASSSYTGELFFGEGSRLTVL.

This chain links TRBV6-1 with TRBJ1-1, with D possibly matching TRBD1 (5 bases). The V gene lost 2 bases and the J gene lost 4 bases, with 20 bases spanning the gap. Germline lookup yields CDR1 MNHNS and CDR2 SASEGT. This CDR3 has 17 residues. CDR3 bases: TGTGCCAGCAGTGAAATGCCCTGGGGGAGTGTGAGCACTGAAGCTTTCTTT. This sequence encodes CASSEMPWGSVSTEAFF.

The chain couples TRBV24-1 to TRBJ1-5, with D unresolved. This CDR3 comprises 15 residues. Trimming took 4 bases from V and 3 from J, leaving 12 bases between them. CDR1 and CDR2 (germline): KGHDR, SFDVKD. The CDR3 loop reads CATSEHGLFNQPQHF. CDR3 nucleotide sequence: TGTGCCACCAGTGAGCATGGTCTCTTCAATCAGCCCCAGCATTTT.

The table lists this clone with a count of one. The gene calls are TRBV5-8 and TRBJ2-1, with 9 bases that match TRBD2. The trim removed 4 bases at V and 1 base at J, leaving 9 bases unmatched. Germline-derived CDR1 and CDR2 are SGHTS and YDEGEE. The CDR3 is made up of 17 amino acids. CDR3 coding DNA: TGTGCCAGCAGCCCCTGGGGCCTAGCGGGATCCTACAATGAGCAGTTCTTC. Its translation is CASSPWGLAGSYNEQFF.